This T cell receptor (beta chain) was profiled in a study of human T cells and chemical hapten exposure (dated by TCRdb to 2020 to 2022). Broadly, across the study: Libraries were combined into a pool for sequencing, and differences in TCR yield between samples came mainly from small differences in library volumes within the pool. The study tracked peripheral blood TCR repertoire changes in vivo during primary and secondary sensitization to the hapten diphenylcyclopropenone (DPC) in alopecia patients. For every blood RNA sample, sequencing covered both the TCR alpha and TCR beta chains. The investigation overall reported the following: No change with DPC sensitization was found in the number of TCRs above 1 in 1000 frequency, and no evidence of global repertoire structure alterations was found. Repeated subsampling changed both the strength of the expansion versus patch-test correlation and the threshold at which that correlation became significant.

About this clonotype: Its specific antigen is unknown. No quality values exist for individual bases; no much larger clone is one base distant.

Total RNA was isolated from unfractionated whole blood collected in Tempus Blood RNA tubes. Roughly 5 healthy volunteers were used as TCR sequencing controls and were bled at day 0, 2 weeks and 6 weeks. From cysteine to phenylalanine, the CDR3 is 17 amino acids long. Kept here is only the CDR3 DNA, which spans 51 bases and is read in frame from base 1. At the junction V is shortened by 3 bases and J by 4 bases, with 21 bases in between. CDR1 is given as SGHTA and CDR2 as FQGNSA, both from the germline V gene. The library was made by 5' RACE. Sequencing was carried out with an Illumina MiSeq. Library preparation attached unique molecular identifiers to individual cDNA molecules for quantitative, reproducible TCR counting. As for the original processing: The median number of TCRs per sample was around 96,000, ranging from roughly 20,000 to 690,600. V, J and CDR3 annotation of the TCR reads was carried out using the Decombinator software suite. To make PS versus PT1 abundance plots, every sample was subsampled to the same number of TCRs (28,000). TCRs were defined as expanded if absent before sensitization and observed at least eight times at the 2-week time point. TCRdb's own reprocessing of the public reads used fastp at Q25 and MiXCR and kept productive beta chains. A single entry per CDR3 protein holds the most common genes and DNA from its merged rows. TCRdb's processing, not the study's, gives the V and J calls here. Recorded for this sample are about 81,000 distinct CDR3 sequences; approximately 8% of them occurred a single time. Together, the top ten hold 2% to 2.5% of the sample.

The chain is assembled from TRBV7-2 and TRBJ1-2; no D gene can be assigned with confidence. This sequence was found in a male donor in good health. CDR3 loop: CASSFGLRRLPSYGYTF. The DNA sequence is given as TGTGCCAGCAGCTTTGGTCTCCGCAGGTTACCTAGCTATGGCTACACCTTC.